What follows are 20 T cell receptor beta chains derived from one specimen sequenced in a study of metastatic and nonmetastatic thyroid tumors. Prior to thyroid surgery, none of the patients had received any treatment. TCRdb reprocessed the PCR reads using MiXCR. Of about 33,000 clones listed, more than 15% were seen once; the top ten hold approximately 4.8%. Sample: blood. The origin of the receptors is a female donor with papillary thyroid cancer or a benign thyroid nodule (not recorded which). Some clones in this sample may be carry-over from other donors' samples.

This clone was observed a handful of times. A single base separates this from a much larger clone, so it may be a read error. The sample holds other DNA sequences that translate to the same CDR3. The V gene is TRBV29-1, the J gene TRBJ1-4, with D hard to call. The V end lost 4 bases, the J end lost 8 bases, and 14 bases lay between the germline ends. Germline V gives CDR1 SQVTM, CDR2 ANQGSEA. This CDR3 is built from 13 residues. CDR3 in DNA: TGCAGCGTTGGGGAGTCGGTTGGGGAAAAACTGTTTTTT. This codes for CSVGESVGEKLFF. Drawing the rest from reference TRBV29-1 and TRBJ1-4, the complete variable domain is SAVISQKPSRDICQRGTSLTIQCQVDSQVTMMFWYRQQPGQSLTLIATANQGSEATYESGFVIDKFPISRPNLTFSTLTVSNMSPEDSSIYLCSVGESVGEKLFFGSGTQLSVL.

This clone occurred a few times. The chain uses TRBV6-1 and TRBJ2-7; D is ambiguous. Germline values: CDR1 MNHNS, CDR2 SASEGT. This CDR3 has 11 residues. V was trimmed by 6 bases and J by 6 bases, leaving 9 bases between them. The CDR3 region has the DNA TGTGCCAGCAGAGCGTTGTTCGAGCAGTACTTC. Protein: CASRALFEQYF.

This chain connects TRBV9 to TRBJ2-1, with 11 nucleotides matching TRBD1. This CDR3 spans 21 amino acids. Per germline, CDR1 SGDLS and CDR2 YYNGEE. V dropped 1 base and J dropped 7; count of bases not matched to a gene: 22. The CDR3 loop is CASSVFIKEPGQGVLENEQFF. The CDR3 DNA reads TGTGCCAGCAGCGTATTTATCAAGGAACCGGGACAGGGGGTTTTGGAGAATGAGCAGTTCTTC.

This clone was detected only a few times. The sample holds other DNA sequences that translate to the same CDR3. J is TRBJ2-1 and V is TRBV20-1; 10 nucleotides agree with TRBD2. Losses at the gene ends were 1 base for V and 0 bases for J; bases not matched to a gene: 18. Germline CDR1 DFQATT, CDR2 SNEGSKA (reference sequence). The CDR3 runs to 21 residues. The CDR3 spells CSARVLIPGLAGEVSYNEQFF. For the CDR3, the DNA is TGCAGTGCTAGAGTCTTGATACCGGGGCTAGCGGGAGAGGTCTCCTACAATGAGCAGTTCTTC.

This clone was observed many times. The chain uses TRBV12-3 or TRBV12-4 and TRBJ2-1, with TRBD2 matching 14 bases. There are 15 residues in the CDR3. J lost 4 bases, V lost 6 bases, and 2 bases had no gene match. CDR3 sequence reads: CASRGTSGGYNEQFF. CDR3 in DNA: TGTGCCAGCAGAGGGACTAGCGGGGGATACAATGAGCAGTTCTTC.

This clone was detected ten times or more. CDR3 protein: CASKGSVETQYF. CDR3 nucleotides: TGTGCCAGCAAAGGGAGTGTGGAGACCCAGTACTTC. J is TRBJ2-5 and V is TRBV6-2 or TRBV6-3, with a possible D match to TRBD2 (5 bases). Germline CDR1 is MNHEY and CDR2 is SVGEGT. The V end was cut by 7 bases, the J end by 5 bases, with 11 bases between. CDR3 size: 12 residues.

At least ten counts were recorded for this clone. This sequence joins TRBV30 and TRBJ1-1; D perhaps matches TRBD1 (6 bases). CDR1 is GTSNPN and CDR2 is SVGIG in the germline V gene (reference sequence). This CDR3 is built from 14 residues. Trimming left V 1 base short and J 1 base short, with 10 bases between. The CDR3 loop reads CAWSGPRGNTEAFF. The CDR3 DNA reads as TGTGCCTGGAGTGGGCCCAGGGGGAACACTGAAGCTTTCTTT.

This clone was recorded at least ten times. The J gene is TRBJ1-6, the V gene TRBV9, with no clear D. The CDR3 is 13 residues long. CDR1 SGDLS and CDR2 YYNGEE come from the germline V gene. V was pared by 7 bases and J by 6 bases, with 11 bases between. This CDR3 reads CASGRLFNSPLHF. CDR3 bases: TGTGCCAGCGGACGACTGTTTAATTCACCCCTCCACTTT.

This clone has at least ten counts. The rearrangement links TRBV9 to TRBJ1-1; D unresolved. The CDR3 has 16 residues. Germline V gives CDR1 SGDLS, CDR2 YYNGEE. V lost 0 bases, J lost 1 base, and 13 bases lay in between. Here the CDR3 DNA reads TGTGCCAGCAGCGTAGGGGTCCGGGCGACGAACACTGAAGCTTTCTTT. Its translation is CASSVGVRATNTEAFF.

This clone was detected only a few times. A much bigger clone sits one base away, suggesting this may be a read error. CDR3 in amino acids: CAISQVALAGADTQYF. CDR3 bases: TGTGCCATCAGCCAAGTAGCACTAGCGGGAGCAGATACGCAGTATTTT. The rearrangement links TRBV4-2 to TRBJ2-3; TRBD2 matches at 11 bases. Germline-derived CDR1 and CDR2 are LGHNA and YNFKEQ. The CDR3 length is 16 residues.

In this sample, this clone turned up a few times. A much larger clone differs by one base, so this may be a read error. This CDR3 is CSAPGSTGELFF. CDR3 bases: TGCAGTGCGCCAGGGAGCACCGGGGAGCTGTTTTTT. The genes are TRBV20-1 and TRBJ2-2; D possibly uses TRBD1 or TRBD2 (5 bases each). Germline assignment: CDR1 DFQATT and CDR2 SNEGSKA (reference sequence). V gave up 6 bases and J gave up 4 bases, with 9 bases separating them. The CDR3 extends over 12 amino acids.

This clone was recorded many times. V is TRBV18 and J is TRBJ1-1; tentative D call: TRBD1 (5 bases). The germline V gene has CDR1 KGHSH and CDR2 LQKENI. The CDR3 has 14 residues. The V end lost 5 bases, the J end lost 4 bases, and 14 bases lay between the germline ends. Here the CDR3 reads CASSSLGPPTEAFF. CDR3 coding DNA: TGTGCCAGCTCATCTCTGGGGCCCCCCACTGAAGCTTTCTTT.

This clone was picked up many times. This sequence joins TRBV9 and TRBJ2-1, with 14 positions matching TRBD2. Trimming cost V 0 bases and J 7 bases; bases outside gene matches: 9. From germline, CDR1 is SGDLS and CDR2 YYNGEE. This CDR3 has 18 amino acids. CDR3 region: CASSVAPLGTSGSNEQFF. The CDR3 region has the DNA TGTGCCAGCAGCGTAGCCCCTTTAGGGACTAGCGGGAGTAATGAGCAGTTCTTC.

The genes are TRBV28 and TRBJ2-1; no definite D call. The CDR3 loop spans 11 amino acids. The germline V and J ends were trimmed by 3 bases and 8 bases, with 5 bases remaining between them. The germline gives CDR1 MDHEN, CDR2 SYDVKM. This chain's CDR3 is CASSFPDEQFF. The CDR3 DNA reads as TGTGCCAGCAGTTTCCCGGATGAGCAGTTCTTC.

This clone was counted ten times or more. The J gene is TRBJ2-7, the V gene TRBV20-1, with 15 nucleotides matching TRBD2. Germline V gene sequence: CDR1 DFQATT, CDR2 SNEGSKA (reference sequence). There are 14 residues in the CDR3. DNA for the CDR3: TGCAGCCTACCGGGACTAGCGGGAGGTTACGAGCAGTACTTC. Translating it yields CSLPGLAGGYEQYF.

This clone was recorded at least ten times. CDR3 sequence reads: CASSLSGDRGFDEQFF. CDR3 sequence (DNA): TGCGCCAGCAGCTTATCTGGGGACAGGGGTTTCGATGAGCAGTTCTTC. The chain links TRBV5-1 to TRBJ2-1; 10 nucleotides align to TRBD1. Germline assignment: CDR1 SGHRS and CDR2 YFSETQ. Trimming removed 2 bases from V and 8 bases from J; junction bases left unmatched: 10. The CDR3 runs to 16 residues.

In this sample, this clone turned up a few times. CDR3 in amino acids: CAIRDKNTEAFF. CDR3 coding DNA: TGTGCCATCCGTGACAAGAACACTGAAGCTTTCTTT. This chain links TRBV19 with TRBJ1-1; D gene unclear. V lost 10 bases, J lost 1 base, and 10 bases lay in between. In germline, CDR1 is LNHDA, CDR2 SQIVND (reference sequence). CDR3 size: 12 residues.

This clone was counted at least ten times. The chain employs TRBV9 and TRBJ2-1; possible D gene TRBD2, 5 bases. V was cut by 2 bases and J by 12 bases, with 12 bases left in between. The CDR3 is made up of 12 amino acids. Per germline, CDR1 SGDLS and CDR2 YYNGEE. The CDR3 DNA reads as TGTGCCAGCAGCGTGGGGAGCGGAACGCAGTTCTTC. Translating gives CASSVGSGTQFF.

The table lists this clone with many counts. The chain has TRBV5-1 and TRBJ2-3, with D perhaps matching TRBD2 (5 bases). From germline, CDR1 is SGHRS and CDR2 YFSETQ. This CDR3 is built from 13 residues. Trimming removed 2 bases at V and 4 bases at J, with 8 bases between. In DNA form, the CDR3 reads TGCGCCAGCAGCTTCGCGGGTCCAGATACGCAGTATTTT. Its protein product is CASSFAGPDTQYF.

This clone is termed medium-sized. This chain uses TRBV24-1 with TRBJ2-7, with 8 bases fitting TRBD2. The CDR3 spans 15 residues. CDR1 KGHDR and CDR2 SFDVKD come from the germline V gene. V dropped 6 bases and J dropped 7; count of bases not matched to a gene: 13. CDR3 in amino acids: CATSSATSGSSEQYF. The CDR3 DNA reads TGTGCCACCAGTTCCGCAACTAGCGGTTCCTCGGAGCAGTACTTC.